This TCR beta chain was recovered during a study of cytomegalovirus exposure and HLA in healthy donors. Broader study findings: Three of the chains that were CMV-associated were confirmed in vitro to be specific for CMV antigens.

Only in-frame clones appear in the TCRdb table, and some are missing; sequencing was by immunoSEQ multiplex PCR. The sample yields around 140,000 clones, 89% seen once. Concerning this clone: The antigen is not known.

Looked up from germline, CDR1 is SEHNR and CDR2 is FQNEAQ (reference sequence). Trimming pared 1 base from V and 8 bases from J, leaving 10 bases between. The CDR3 runs to 13 residues. The sequenced sample consisted of PBMCs. The rearrangement uses TRBV7-9 and TRBJ2-3, with D perhaps matching TRBD1 (5 bases). This sequence originates from a woman between 18 and 30 years old in good health and CMV-seronegative. The CDR3 here is CASSLEGVGTQYF. CDR3 DNA sequence: TGTGCCAGCAGCTTAGAAGGGGTCGGTACGCAGTATTTT.